These 18 T cell receptor beta chains were sequenced from one sample in a study of T cell responses to AZD1222 COVID-19 vaccine. The method was immunoSEQ multiplex PCR; TCRdb's version includes in-frame clones alone and lacks a portion of them. The sample holds around 130,000 clones, around 94% seen once. Sample: peripheral blood, taken on day 0 of AZD1222 vaccination. The receptor source for this set is an adult in good health.

This CDR3 is CASSLDRGIRTGELFF. In DNA, the CDR3 is TGTGCCAGTAGTTTGGACAGGGGGATTAGAACCGGGGAGCTGTTTTTT. This chain joins TRBV19 and TRBJ2-2; TRBD1 matches at 10 bases. The CDR3 contains 16 residues. J gave up 5 bases and V 5 bases, and 8 bases lay outside the gene matches. The V gene's germline CDR1 is LNHDA and CDR2 SQIVND (reference sequence).

The J gene is TRBJ1-1, the V gene TRBV27, with D unresolved. CDR3 length equals 11 residues. Germline CDR1 and CDR2: MNHEY and SMNVEV (reference sequence). The V gene lost 8 bases and the J gene lost 4 bases, with 8 bases spanning the gap. CDR3 DNA: TGTGCCAGCGTCTTGGGCACTGAAGCTTTCTTT. Residues: CASVLGTEAFF.

The chain recombines TRBV10-1 with TRBJ1-5; 10 bases align to TRBD1. The CDR3 consists of 17 residues. From germline, CDR1 is WNHNN and CDR2 SYGVQD (reference sequence). V gave up 0 bases and J gave up 3 bases; unmatched junction bases: 5. The DNA of the CDR3 is TGCGCCAGCAGTGAGTCATCCGGACAGGGGGTCAATCAGCCCCAGCATTTT. Protein: CASSESSGQGVNQPQHF.

V and J are TRBV19 and TRBJ1-2; D may be TRBD1 (6 bases). V was cut by 3 bases and J by 6 bases, with 20 bases left in between. Per the germline V gene, CDR1 is LNHDA and CDR2 is SQIVND (reference sequence). The CDR3 spans 16 residues. The CDR3 DNA reads as TGTGCCAGTAGTATTAGACGAAACAGGGACCCCAATGGCTACACCTTC. This encodes CASSIRRNRDPNGYTF.

The gene calls are TRBV27 and TRBJ1-6; no reliable D call. The CDR3 spans 16 residues. V was shortened by 4 bases and J by 10 bases, with 20 bases between the two germline ends. Germline V gives CDR1 MNHEY, CDR2 SMNVEV (reference sequence). The CDR3 reads CASSSFLREKISPLHF. The CDR3, as DNA: TGTGCCAGCAGTTCGTTTTTGAGGGAGAAGATCTCACCCCTCCACTTT.

The chain couples TRBV18 to TRBJ1-1, with D possibly being TRBD1 (5 bases). This CDR3 spans 13 amino acids. V lost 6 bases to trimming and J lost 1 base, with 9 bases between them. Per the germline V gene, CDR1 is KGHSH and CDR2 is LQKENI. In DNA form, the CDR3 reads TGTGCCAGCTCCTTGGGGGAGAACACTGAAGCTTTCTTT. It codes for CASSLGENTEAFF.

There are a few counts of this clone. CDR3 loop: CASRGDYYSYEQYF. Here the CDR3 DNA reads TGTGCCAGCAGAGGGGACTACTACTCCTACGAGCAGTACTTC. This sequence joins TRBV27 and TRBJ2-7; TRBD2 agrees at 7 bases. Per the germline V gene, CDR1 is MNHEY and CDR2 is SMNVEV (reference sequence). This CDR3 has 14 amino acids. V trimming: 6 bases; J trimming: 0 bases; junction bases outside the gene matches: 5.

The V gene is TRBV3-1 (or the pseudogene TRBV3-2), the J gene TRBJ2-5; D not certain. CDR1 is LGHDT and CDR2 is YNNKEL in the germline V gene (reference sequence). The CDR3 consists of 15 residues. V lost 1 base, J lost 3 bases, and 12 bases lay in between. This CDR3 reads CASSQGGPTKETQYF. CDR3 DNA: TGTGCCAGCAGCCAAGGTGGGCCTACAAAAGAGACCCAGTACTTC.

This sequence joins TRBV13 and TRBJ1-1; 7 positions agree with TRBD1. The CDR3 totals 15 residues. CDR1 is PRHDT, CDR2 FYEKMQ, per germline (reference sequence). Trimming removed 5 bases from V and 0 bases from J; junction bases left unmatched: 6. CDR3 region: CASSPETGLNTEAFF. The CDR3 bases are TGTGCCAGCAGCCCAGAGACAGGGTTGAACACTGAAGCTTTCTTT.

The chain employs TRBV7-2 and TRBJ1-1; D call uncertain. V was shortened by 3 bases and J by 1 base, with 6 bases between the two germline ends. The CDR3 is 13 residues long. Per the germline V gene, CDR1 is SGHTA and CDR2 is FQGNSA. The CDR3 region has the DNA TGTGCCAGCAGCTTTCAGGCGAACACTGAAGCTTTCTTT. Amino acid sequence: CASSFQANTEAFF.

This clone has only one observation. The chain recombines TRBV6-5 with TRBJ1-1; D not resolved. This CDR3 has 16 residues. The V end was cut by 2 bases, the J end by 6 bases, with 19 bases between. The germline V gene has CDR1 MNHEY and CDR2 SVGAGI. CDR3 sequence reads: CASSYRADMERSEAFF. CDR3 bases: TGTGCCAGCAGTTACCGGGCTGACATGGAACGCTCTGAAGCTTTCTTT.

The chain combines TRBV30 with TRBJ2-7; 7 nucleotides align to TRBD2. CDR3 length: 13 residues. The germline V gene encodes CDR1 GTSNPN and CDR2 SVGIG (reference sequence). With 0 bases clipped from V and 6 bases from J, the junction kept 5 bases outside the gene matches. The chain's CDR3 is CAWSVRWTSEQYF. CDR3 coding DNA: TGTGCCTGGAGTGTACGATGGACTAGCGAGCAGTACTTC.

This chain uses TRBV24-1 with TRBJ2-1; 9 bases match TRBD1. V was pared by 1 base and J by 7 bases, with 13 bases of the junction left unmatched. Per germline, CDR1 KGHDR and CDR2 SFDVKD. The CDR3 extends over 18 amino acids. For the CDR3, the DNA is TGTGCCACCAGTGATTTCACTCGAGCCGGGACAGGGTTTAATGAGCAGTTCTTC. Protein: CATSDFTRAGTGFNEQFF.

The CDR3 nucleotides read TGCGCCAGCAAGCGAGCAACTAATGAAAAACTGTTTTTT. This codes for CASKRATNEKLFF. This rearrangement joins TRBV5-1 to TRBJ1-4; no definite D call. The V end lost 6 bases, the J end lost 0 bases, and 6 bases lay between the germline ends. Looked up from germline, CDR1 is SGHRS and CDR2 is YFSETQ. The CDR3 has 13 amino acids.

The CDR3 protein is CASSLPGQDYEQYF. The CDR3 bases are TGTGCCAGCAGTTTACCGGGACAGGACTACGAGCAGTACTTC. The genes are TRBV6-9 and TRBJ2-7; 8 bases align to TRBD1. CDR1 and CDR2 (germline): MNHGY, SVAAGI. Germline trimming cut 4 bases from V and 3 bases from J; bases unmatched to any gene: 5. This CDR3 is built from 14 residues.

The chain has TRBV30 and TRBJ2-7, with TRBD2 as a possible D gene (5 bases). The CDR3 consists of 11 residues. CDR1 is GTSNPN and CDR2 is SVGIG in the germline V gene (reference sequence). Trimming stripped 4 bases from V and 6 bases from J, with 10 bases between. CDR3: CAWNAEGEQYF. In nucleotides, the CDR3 is TGTGCCTGGAACGCCGAGGGCGAGCAGTACTTC.

The chain carries TRBV6-5 and TRBJ1-1; TRBD1 agrees at 7 bases. V was pared by 5 bases and J by 4 bases, with 7 bases of the junction left unmatched. CDR1 and CDR2 from the germline V gene are MNHEY and SVGAGI. The CDR3 spans 14 residues. The CDR3 DNA is TGTGCCAGCAGTCCCAACAGGGGTATCACTGAAGCTTTCTTT. Translated, it gives CASSPNRGITEAFF.

V is TRBV5-1 and J is TRBJ2-3; D is possibly TRBD2 (6 bases). Trimming stripped 4 bases from V and 2 bases from J, with 11 bases between. This CDR3 spans 14 amino acids. Germline V lookup: CDR1 SGHRS, CDR2 YFSETQ. CDR3 protein: CASSPTRLTDTQYF. The CDR3 DNA follows: TGCGCCAGCAGCCCGACTAGACTCACAGATACGCAGTATTTT.